Listed here are 11 T cell receptor beta chains from one sample, sequenced in a study of cytomegalovirus exposure and HLA in healthy donors (dated by TCRdb to about 2017). The library was produced with the immunoSEQ multiplex PCR assay. For the multiplex PCR, a mixture combining 60 forward primers for TCR Vbeta segments and 13 reverse primers for TCR Jbeta segments was used. TCRdb carries this immuneACCESS record with in-frame sequences only. Its versions omit some clonotypes, under half of them owing to an unresolved V gene in the studies checked, with the rest unexplained. The sample records 80,000 to 100,000 clones, over 60% of which are singletons. The ten most abundant clones make up around 3% of the sample. The sample consisted of PBMCs. The receptors originated from a male donor in good health and CMV-seropositive.

The V and J genes are TRBV7-9 and TRBJ1-1; D is ambiguous. CDR3 size: 12 residues. Germline V gene data show CDR1 as SEHNR and CDR2 as FQNEAQ (reference sequence). With 4 bases removed from V and 5 bases from J, the gap between germline ends came to 8 bases. The CDR3 DNA follows: TGTGCCAGCAGCTCCCCGAGGACTGAAGCTTTCTTT. This sequence encodes CASSSPRTEAFF.

This clone was counted a few times. The chain couples TRBV4-3 to TRBJ1-1, with D uncertain. V was trimmed by 0 bases and J by 1 base, leaving 9 bases between them. Germline assignment: CDR1 LGHNA and CDR2 YSLEER. CDR3 length: 15 residues. The CDR3 region has the DNA TGCGCCAGCAGCCAAGAAGGCAGCGGGAACACTGAAGCTTTCTTT. This codes for CASSQEGSGNTEAFF.

The chain couples TRBV13 to TRBJ1-6, with TRBD1 as a possible D gene (6 bases). Per germline, CDR1 PRHDT and CDR2 FYEKMQ (reference sequence). V lost 2 bases and J 6 bases, leaving 14 bases between the germline ends. This CDR3 contains 16 residues. CDR3 loop: CASSLTGTTTNSPLHF. In DNA, the CDR3 is TGTGCCAGCAGCTTAACGGGGACAACTACTAATTCACCCCTCCACTTT. Variable domain in full (rest from reference TRBV13 and TRBJ1-6): AAGVIQSPRHLIKEKRETATLKCYPIPRHDTVYWYQQGPGQDPQFLISFYEKMQSDKGSIPDRFSAQQFSDYHSELNMSSLELGDSALYFCASSLTGTTTNSPLHFGNGTRLTVT.

The chain employs TRBV12-5 and TRBJ2-5; TRBD2 aligns across 13 bases. CDR3 length equals 19 residues. V dropped 6 bases and J dropped 2; count of bases not matched to a gene: 15. Germline V gene data show CDR1 as LGHNT and CDR2 as FRNRAP. The CDR3 here is CASGFTGTSGTGKQETQYF. For the CDR3, the DNA is TGTGCTAGTGGATTTACCGGGACTAGCGGGACTGGGAAGCAAGAGACCCAGTACTTC.

The rearrangement joins TRBV5-4 to TRBJ2-2, with D uncertain. Germline CDR1 SGHNT, CDR2 YYREEE (reference sequence). Trimming took off 0 bases at V and 4 bases at J, with 10 bases between the two ends. The CDR3 extends over 15 amino acids. The CDR3 region is CASSLASEITGELFF. DNA of the CDR3: TGTGCCAGCAGCTTGGCCAGCGAGATCACCGGGGAGCTGTTTTTT.

This clone has only a few counts. This chain joins TRBV4-1 and TRBJ1-4; 7 bases fit TRBD1. Germline V gene lookup returns CDR1 MGHRA and CDR2 YSYEKL. Losses at the gene ends were 1 base for V and 8 bases for J; bases not matched to a gene: 10. The CDR3 consists of 16 residues. For the CDR3, the DNA is TGCGCCAGCAGCCAAGGACAGGGCCTGTTAAGAGAAAAACTGTTTTTT. Residues: CASSQGQGLLREKLFF.

This clone was counted once. This chain joins TRBV5-6 and TRBJ2-5, with TRBD2 as a possible D gene (6 bases). Germline V lookup: CDR1 SGHDT, CDR2 YYEEEE. CDR3 length: 15 amino acids. Trimming pared 0 bases from V and 3 bases from J, leaving 12 bases between. CDR3 sequence: CASSLDSAGKETQYF. The CDR3 bases are TGTGCCAGCAGCTTGGACTCCGCGGGGAAAGAGACCCAGTACTTC.

J is TRBJ1-5 and V is TRBV19, with unresolved D. Germline assignment: CDR1 LNHDA and CDR2 SQIVND (reference sequence). Deletions cut 0 bases from V and 5 bases from J, with 5 bases between. CDR3 size: 13 residues. The CDR3 loop is CASSIDLYQPQHF. The CDR3 region has the DNA TGTGCCAGTAGTATAGATCTATATCAGCCCCAGCATTTT.

This chain connects TRBV2 to TRBJ2-7, with D possibly being TRBD2 (7 bases). V gave up 7 bases and J gave up 2 bases, with 12 bases separating them. This CDR3 spans 13 amino acids. Germline V gene data show CDR1 as SNHLY and CDR2 as FYNNEI. CDR3 DNA sequence: TGTGCCAGCATTGCGGGGGCCGCCTACGAGCAGTACTTC. This translates into CASIAGAAYEQYF.

J is TRBJ2-1 and V is TRBV19; the D gene is possibly TRBD2 (6 bases). The ends were cut back, 5 bases at V and 9 bases at J, with 11 bases in the middle. From germline, CDR1 is LNHDA and CDR2 SQIVND (reference sequence). The CDR3 sequence is 12 residues long. The CDR3 sequence: CASSPSGVEQFF. CDR3 coding DNA: TGTGCCAGTAGTCCTTCGGGGGTTGAGCAGTTCTTC.

The rearrangement uses TRBV5-1 and TRBJ1-1, with D tentatively TRBD1 (5 bases). Looked up from germline, CDR1 is SGHRS and CDR2 is YFSETQ. V shed 0 bases and J shed 5 bases, with 14 bases lying between them. The CDR3 runs 15 residues. The CDR3 loop reads CASSLELGRSTEAFF. CDR3 DNA sequence: TGCGCCAGCAGCTTGGAACTGGGGCGTAGTACTGAAGCTTTCTTT.